The present entry profiles one T cell receptor (beta chain) with its context. The sample belongs to a study of blood T cell repertoires in COVID-19. For the study at large: Whether acute or convalescent, the COVID-19 samples came from the United States, Italy and Spain. Sample material is recorded as cDNA or gDNA derived from T cells, B-cell-depleted T cells, or PBMCs.

Germline-derived CDR1 and CDR2 are SGHTA and FQGNSA. This CDR3 contains 17 residues. V dropped 1 base and J dropped 0 bases, with 10 bases sitting between them. The repertoire was sequenced with immunoSEQ multiplex PCR; TCRdb's copy has only in-frame clones and lacks some. The data show around 140,000 clones, roughly 86% seen once. Those enrolled in Seattle joined during active infection and were followed longitudinally afterward. The chain employs TRBV7-2 and TRBJ1-6, with D unclear. This clonotype originated in a woman aged 70-85 years with COVID-19, enrolled during active disease. The sequenced material came from peripheral blood. CDR3 residues: CASSLVHPSSYNSPLHF. The CDR3 DNA follows: TGTGCCAGCAGCTTAGTTCATCCGAGCTCCTATAATTCACCCCTCCACTTT.